The T cell receptor (beta chain) described here comes from a study of blood T cell repertoires in COVID-19. Study details: Sites across the United States, Italy and Spain contributed samples from acute and convalescent COVID-19.

Trimming took off 5 bases at V and 5 bases at J, with 19 bases between the two ends. There are 15 residues in the CDR3. Germline V lookup: CDR1 SGHVS, CDR2 FQNEAQ. In the original analysis: Cell counts per sample came from amplifying reference gene primers. Using immunoSEQ multiplex PCR, the repertoire was profiled, and TCRdb retains in-frame clones only, with some absent. V, J and clone size were drawn from that table, and D and trimming were deduced from the DNA. Of about 110,000 clones listed, 76% are singletons. This clone showed up just a few times. The clonotype originates from an elderly woman with acute or convalescent COVID-19. The rearrangement joins TRBV7-8 to TRBJ2-7; tentatively, D is TRBD2 (8 bases). Sequencing was done on a sample of peripheral blood. Here the CDR3 reads CASSPRDSGGHEQYF. For the CDR3, the DNA is TGTGCCAGCAGCCCCCGGGACAGCGGGGGACACGAGCAGTACTTC. Variable domain in full (rest from reference TRBV7-8 and TRBJ2-7): GAGVSQSPRYKVAKRGQDVALRCDPISGHVSLFWYQQALGQGPEFLTYFQNEAQLDKSGLPSDRFFAERPEGSVSTLKIQRTQQEDSAVYLCASSPRDSGGHEQYFGPGTRLTVT.